This T cell receptor (beta chain) derives from a study of blood T cell repertoires in COVID-19. Study context: The United States, Italy and Spain provided the acute and convalescent COVID-19 samples.

The table lists this clone with a few counts. Trimming shortened V by 1 base and J by 1 base, and 8 bases separated the two germline ends. The CDR3 loop spans 14 amino acids. Germline V gene lookup returns CDR1 MGHRA and CDR2 YSYEKL. Clones were read by immunoSEQ multiplex PCR, and TCRdb kept only the in-frame ones, dropping some. In the table there are under 200,000 clones, approximately 86% of which are singletons. V usage is TRBV4-1 and J usage is TRBJ2-7; no definite D call. This clonotype originated in a woman aged 80 or over with COVID-19, enrolled during active disease. The sample comprised peripheral blood. The CDR3 coding sequence is TGCGCCAGCAGCCAAGTAACGACTTCCTACGAGCAGTACTTC. This sequence encodes CASSQVTTSYEQYF.